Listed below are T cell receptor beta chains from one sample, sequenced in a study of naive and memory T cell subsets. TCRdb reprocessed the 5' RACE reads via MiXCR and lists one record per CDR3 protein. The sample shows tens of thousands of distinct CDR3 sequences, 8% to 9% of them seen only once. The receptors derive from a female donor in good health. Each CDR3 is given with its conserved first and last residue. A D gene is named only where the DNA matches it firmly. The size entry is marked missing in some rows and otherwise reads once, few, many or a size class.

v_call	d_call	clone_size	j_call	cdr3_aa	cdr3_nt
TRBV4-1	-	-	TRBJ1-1	CASSQAGGVMNTEAFF	TGCGCCAGCAGCCAAGCTGGGGGGGTTATGAACACTGAAGCTTTCTTT
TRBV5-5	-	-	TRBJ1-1	CASSLGGVWRNTEAFF	TGTGCCAGCAGCTTGGGGGGGGTGTGGAGGAACACTGAAGCTTTCTTT
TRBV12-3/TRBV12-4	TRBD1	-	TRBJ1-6	CASSLYGDSSYNSPLHF	TGTGCCAGCAGTTTATACGGGGACAGCTCCTATAATTCACCCCTCCACTTT
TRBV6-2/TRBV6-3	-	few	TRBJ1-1	CASNSARGELSEAFF	TGTGCCAGCAACTCGGCGCGGGGAGAATTGAGTGAAGCTTTCTTT
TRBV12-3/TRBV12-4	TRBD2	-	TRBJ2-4	CASSLSGVAKNIQYF	TGTGCCAGCAGTTTGAGCGGGGTAGCCAAAAACATTCAGTACTTC
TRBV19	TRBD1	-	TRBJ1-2	CASSMTGDYGYTF	TGTGCCAGTAGTATGACAGGGGACTATGGCTACACCTTC
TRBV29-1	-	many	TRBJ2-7	CSVEGLAPYYEQYF	TGCAGCGTTGAGGGGCTAGCGCCCTATTACGAGCAGTACTTC
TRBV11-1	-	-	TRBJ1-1	CASSLGRSRGLEAFF	TGTGCCAGCAGCTTGGGACGATCCCGCGGTCTTGAAGCTTTCTTT
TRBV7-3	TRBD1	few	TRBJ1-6	CASSTGQGFSPLHF	TGTGCCAGCAGCACCGGACAGGGGTTTTCACCCCTCCACTTT
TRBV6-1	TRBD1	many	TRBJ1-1	CASRTDRGNTEAFF	TGTGCCAGCAGGACGGACAGGGGAAACACTGAAGCTTTCTTT
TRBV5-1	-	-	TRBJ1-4	CASSLATVNEKLFF	TGCGCCAGCAGCTTGGCCACGGTTAATGAAAAACTGTTTTTT
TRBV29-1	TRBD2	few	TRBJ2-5	CSVAAGGQETQYF	TGCAGCGTTGCGGCGGGGGGACAAGAGACCCAGTACTTC
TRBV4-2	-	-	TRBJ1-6	CASSQGRDRYNSPLHF	TGTGCCAGCAGCCAGGGTAGGGACCGATATAATTCACCCCTCCACTTT
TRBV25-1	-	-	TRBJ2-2	CASTGWQDSIPTGELFF	TGTGCCAGCACCGGGTGGCAAGACAGCATCCCTACCGGGGAGCTGTTTTTT
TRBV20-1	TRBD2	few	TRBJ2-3	CSAFSGTSGGSSTDTQYF	TGCAGTGCTTTTTCCGGGACTAGCGGGGGCTCTAGCACAGATACGCAGTATTTT
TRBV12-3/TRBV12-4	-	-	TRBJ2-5	CASSLVLKETQYF	TGTGCCAGCAGTTTAGTCCTGAAGGAGACCCAGTACTTC
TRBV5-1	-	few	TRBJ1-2	CASSWESNYGYTF	TGCGCCAGCAGCTGGGAATCAAACTATGGCTACACCTTC
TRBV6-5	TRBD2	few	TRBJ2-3	CASSYEREGRSTDTQYF	TGTGCCAGCAGTTACGAGCGGGAGGGACGTAGCACAGATACGCAGTATTTT
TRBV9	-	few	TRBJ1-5	CASSVDLVSQPQHF	TGTGCCAGCAGCGTAGATCTGGTATCCCAGCCCCAGCATTTT
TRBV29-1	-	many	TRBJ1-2	CSVYNGGDYGYTF	TGCAGCGTCTACAATGGGGGCGACTATGGCTACACCTTC
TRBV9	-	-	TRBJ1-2	CASSPQGDYGYTF	TGTGCCAGCAGCCCACAGGGAGACTATGGCTACACCTTC
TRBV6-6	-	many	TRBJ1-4	CASTAGGEKLFF	TGTGCCAGCACCGCTGGGGGAGAAAAACTGTTTTTT
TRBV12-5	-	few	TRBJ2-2	CASGLVLGQGTNTGELFF	TGTGCTAGTGGTTTGGTACTGGGGCAGGGCACGAACACCGGGGAGCTGTTTTTT
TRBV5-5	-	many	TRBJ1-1	CASSNYPPRGTEAFF	TGTGCCAGCAGCAATTATCCCCCCCGTGGCACTGAAGCTTTCTTT
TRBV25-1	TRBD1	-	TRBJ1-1	CASSPRQDRVYFPEAFF	TGTGCCAGCAGTCCGCGTCAGGACAGGGTTTATTTCCCTGAAGCTTTCTTT
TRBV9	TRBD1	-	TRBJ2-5	CASSLSGQLETQYF	TGTGCCAGCAGCCTCTCGGGACAGCTAGAGACCCAGTACTTC
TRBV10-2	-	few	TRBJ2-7	CASSESLAGPSYEQYF	TGCGCCAGCAGTGAGTCCTTAGCAGGGCCCTCCTACGAGCAGTACTTC
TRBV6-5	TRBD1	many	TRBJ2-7	CASRQTGGYEQYF	TGTGCCAGCAGACAGACAGGGGGCTACGAGCAGTACTTC
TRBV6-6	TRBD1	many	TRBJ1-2	CASSQQGADGYTF	TGTGCCAGCAGCCAACAGGGGGCGGATGGCTACACCTTC
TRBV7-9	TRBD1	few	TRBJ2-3	CASSSGQGSTDTQYF	TGTGCCAGCAGCTCGGGACAGGGGAGCACAGATACGCAGTATTTT
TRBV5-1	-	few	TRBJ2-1	CASSSPPRTEPGYNEQFF	TGCGCCAGCAGCTCCCCCCCCCGGACGGAACCCGGCTACAATGAGCAGTTCTTC
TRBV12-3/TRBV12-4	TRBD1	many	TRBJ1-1	CASSPRQGGNTEAFF	TGTGCCAGCAGTCCCCGGCAGGGGGGGAACACTGAAGCTTTCTTT
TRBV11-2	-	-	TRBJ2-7	CASSLAGYYEQYF	TGTGCCAGCAGCTTAGCGGGCTACTACGAGCAGTACTTC
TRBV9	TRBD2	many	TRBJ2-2	CASSVGTSGATGELFF	TGTGCCAGCAGCGTAGGGACTAGCGGGGCCACCGGGGAGCTGTTTTTT
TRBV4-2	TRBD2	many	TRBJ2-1	CASSQDSGNYNEQFF	TGTGCCAGCAGCCAAGATAGCGGGAACTACAATGAGCAGTTCTTC
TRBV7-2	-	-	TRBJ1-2	CASRGRGNYGYTF	TGTGCCAGCAGGGGGAGGGGGAACTATGGCTACACCTTC
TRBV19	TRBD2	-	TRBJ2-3	CASRGTSWQYF	TGTGCCAGTAGGGGGACTAGTTGGCAGTATTTT
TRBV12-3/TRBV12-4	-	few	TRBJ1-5	CASSIRQDNQPQHF	TGTGCCAGCAGTATTCGACAGGACAATCAGCCCCAGCATTTT
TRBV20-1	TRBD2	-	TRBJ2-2	CSARWGLAGGPQNTGELFF	TGCAGTGCTAGATGGGGTCTAGCGGGAGGGCCACAGAACACCGGGGAGCTGTTTTTT
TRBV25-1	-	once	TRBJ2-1	CASTISGSSYNEQFF	TGTGCCAGCACTATCAGCGGTAGCTCCTACAATGAGCAGTTCTTC
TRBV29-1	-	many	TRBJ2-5	CSVEDLVRATFVQETQYF	TGCAGCGTTGAAGATCTCGTCAGGGCAACTTTCGTACAAGAGACCCAGTACTTC
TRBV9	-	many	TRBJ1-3	CASSVVPVVAGNTIYF	TGTGCCAGCAGCGTAGTGCCCGTGGTAGCTGGAAACACCATATATTTT
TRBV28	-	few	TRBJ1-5	CASSQTWRNQPQHF	TGTGCCAGCAGTCAAACTTGGAGAAATCAGCCCCAGCATTTT
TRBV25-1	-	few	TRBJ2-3	CASSKGGTLPSTDTQYF	TGTGCCAGCTCGAAGGGAGGTACCCTCCCTAGCACAGATACGCAGTATTTT
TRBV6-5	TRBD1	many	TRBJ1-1	CASSYGVRGPEAFF	TGTGCCAGCAGTTACGGCGTCAGGGGGCCTGAAGCTTTCTTT
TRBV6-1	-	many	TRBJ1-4	CASQSGELFF	TGTGCCAGCCAGTCGGGGGAACTGTTTTTT
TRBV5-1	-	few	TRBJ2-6	CASSLGRGLVHSGANVLTF	TGCGCCAGCAGCTTGGGCCGGGGTCTTGTTCACTCTGGGGCCAACGTCCTGACTTTC
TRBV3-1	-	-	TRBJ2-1	CASSQDYSYNEQFF	TGTGCCAGCAGCCAGGACTACTCCTACAATGAGCAGTTCTTC
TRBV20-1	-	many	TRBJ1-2	CNARIIRGPYGYTF	TGCAATGCTAGAATCATCAGGGGCCCCTATGGCTACACCTTC
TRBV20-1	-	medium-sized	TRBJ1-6	CSAGRTAGNSPLHF	TGCAGTGCTGGGCGGACAGCTGGTAATTCACCCCTCCACTTT
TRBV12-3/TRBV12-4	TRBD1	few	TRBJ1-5	CASSQGQAGQPQHF	TGTGCCAGCAGTCAGGGACAGGCGGGCCAGCCCCAGCATTTT
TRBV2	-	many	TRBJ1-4	CASSVEATTNEKLFF	TGTGCCAGCAGTGTCGAGGCCACAACTAATGAAAAACTGTTTTTT
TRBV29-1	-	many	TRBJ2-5	CSVVWILQYQETQYF	TGCAGCGTTGTGTGGATCCTACAGTACCAAGAGACCCAGTACTTC
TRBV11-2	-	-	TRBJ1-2	CASRRGEEGYTF	TGTGCCAGCAGGAGGGGGGAGGAGGGCTACACCTTC
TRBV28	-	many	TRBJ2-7	CASSLAGAVYEQYF	TGTGCCAGCAGTTTAGCGGGGGCCGTCTACGAGCAGTACTTC